One sample yielded the 18 T cell receptor beta chains listed below, sequenced in a study of blood T cell repertoires in COVID-19. Measured with immunoSEQ multiplex PCR; TCRdb has only the in-frame clones, and not every one. The sample shows 150,000 to 200,000 clones, about nine tenths of them seen only once. Sequencing was performed on peripheral blood. All receptors come from a woman aged 60 to 75 with COVID-19, enrolled during active disease.

The genes are TRBV19 and TRBJ2-2, with a tentative D call TRBD1 (6 bases). CDR1 and CDR2 from the germline V gene are LNHDA and SQIVND (reference sequence). The length of the CDR3 is 14 residues. The V end lost 10 bases, the J end lost 7 bases, and 19 bases lay between the germline ends. CDR3 loop: CATNLRGEVGELFF. The CDR3 DNA follows: TGTGCCACTAACCTCAGGGGAGAGGTCGGGGAGCTGTTTTTT.

For this clone: One end of the junction does not line up with germline, which may come from a read error. V and J are TRBV5-4 and TRBJ2-7, with D uncertain. The germline gives CDR1 SGHNT, CDR2 YYREEE (reference sequence). CDR3 size: 13 residues. The CDR3 nucleotides read TGTGCCAGCAGCTTGGTTGGCAGGCCCTCTTTCCACTTC. Translated: CASSLVGRPSFHF.

V is TRBV3-1 (or the pseudogene TRBV3-2) and J is TRBJ2-3; TRBD2 matches 7 bases. V was clipped by 3 bases and J by 7 bases; unmatched bases: 13. The CDR3 has 16 residues. CDR1 LGHDT and CDR2 YNNKEL come from the germline V gene (reference sequence). The CDR3 region is CASSQIAGPCKYTQYF. Here the CDR3 DNA reads TGTGCCAGCAGCCAGATAGCGGGCCCCTGTAAATATACGCAGTATTTT.

The chain uses TRBV30 and TRBJ2-2; 13 nucleotides match TRBD2. CDR1 is GTSNPN, CDR2 SVGIG, per germline (reference sequence). The CDR3 is 18 amino acids. V trimming: 2 bases; J trimming: 3 bases; junction bases outside the gene matches: 9. CDR3 sequence (DNA): TGTGCCTGGAGTCCAATAAAACTAGCGGGAGGGTACACCGGGGAGCTGTTTTTT. It translates to CAWSPIKLAGGYTGELFF.

The sample holds one count of this clone. The chain employs TRBV19 and TRBJ1-1; tentatively, D is TRBD1 (6 bases). Trimming removed 5 bases from V and 3 bases from J, with 10 bases in between. Germline lookup yields CDR1 LNHDA and CDR2 SQIVND (reference sequence). The CDR3 has 13 residues. CDR3 DNA sequence: TGTGCCAGTAGTCCTCAGGGGCACACTGAAGCTTTCTTT. This gives the protein CASSPQGHTEAFF.

This sequence joins TRBV9 and TRBJ2-1; 9 bases map to TRBD1. CDR3 size: 21 residues. J gave up 0 bases and V 3 bases, and 19 bases lay outside the gene matches. Germline V CDR1 and CDR2: SGDLS, YYNGEE. The CDR3 DNA sequence: TGTGCCAGCAGCGGTGGTGGGGGGGACAGGGCTAAAAAGGGCTCCTACAATGAGCAGTTCTTC. It is translated as CASSGGGGDRAKKGSYNEQFF.

The chain links TRBV14 to TRBJ1-1; 8 bases match TRBD1. The CDR3 has 15 residues. Per the germline V gene, CDR1 is SGHDN and CDR2 is FVKESK. The ends lost 2 bases at V and 1 base at J; junction bases unmatched: 3. CDR3 sequence: CASSQRTGRNTEAFF. DNA of the CDR3: TGTGCCAGCAGCCAACGGACAGGGCGGAACACTGAAGCTTTCTTT.

The gene calls are TRBV7-3 and TRBJ2-5, with TRBD2 identical over 14 bases. After removal of 0 bases from V and 2 bases from J, the junction contained 5 bases not matched to a gene. In germline, CDR1 is SGHTA, CDR2 FQGTGA. This CDR3 contains 18 residues. The CDR3 loop reads CASSLTGLAGVSQETQYF. For the CDR3, the DNA is TGTGCCAGCAGCTTAACGGGACTAGCGGGAGTGAGTCAAGAGACCCAGTACTTC.

The chain carries TRBV29-1 and TRBJ2-7, with 10 nucleotides matching TRBD2. This CDR3 contains 14 residues. Germline lookup yields CDR1 SQVTM and CDR2 ANQGSEA. Trimming cost V 5 bases and J 0 bases; bases outside gene matches: 4. The CDR3 region has the DNA TGCAGCGTTTCTAGCGGGAGAGGCTCCTACGAGCAGTACTTC. It encodes CSVSSGRGSYEQYF.

This clone was seen a single time. This chain joins TRBV19 and TRBJ1-2; possibly TRBD1 for D (5 bases). CDR1 and CDR2 (germline): LNHDA, SQIVND (reference sequence). The ends were cut back, 6 bases at V and 8 bases at J, with 13 bases in the middle. CDR3 length equals 12 residues. The CDR3, as DNA: TGTGCCAGTAGCCGACAGTCTTGGGGCTACACCTTC. Translating gives CASSRQSWGYTF.

This chain links TRBV27 with TRBJ1-6; no clear D. V dropped 7 bases and J dropped 8 bases, with 12 bases sitting between them. This CDR3 is 13 amino acids long. Germline V gives CDR1 MNHEY, CDR2 SMNVEV (reference sequence). The chain's CDR3 is CASKTRLDSPLHF. The CDR3 DNA sequence: TGTGCCAGCAAGACACGCCTGGATTCACCCCTCCACTTT.

The rearrangement links TRBV10-2 to TRBJ1-6; 9 bases fit TRBD1. Looked up from germline, CDR1 is WSHSY and CDR2 is SAAADI. The CDR3 is 15 residues long. V dropped 6 bases and J dropped 6; count of bases not matched to a gene: 6. Written as DNA, the CDR3 is TGCGCCAGCAGGGAGGAGACAGGGGGTAATTCACCCCTCCACTTT. It translates to CASREETGGNSPLHF.

The chain has TRBV27 and TRBJ1-5, with TRBD1 matching 7 bases. Germline-derived CDR1 and CDR2 are MNHEY and SMNVEV (reference sequence). The ends lost 6 bases at V and 3 bases at J; junction bases unmatched: 8. The CDR3 has 15 residues. DNA of the CDR3: TGTGCCAGCAGATACGGGACAGCCGCCAATCAGCCCCAGCATTTT. Its protein product is CASRYGTAANQPQHF.

V usage is TRBV24-1 and J usage is TRBJ2-2, with a weak D call TRBD2 (5 bases). The length of the CDR3 is 14 residues. Germline CDR1 KGHDR, CDR2 SFDVKD. V dropped 7 bases and J dropped 1 base, with 9 bases sitting between them. The CDR3 bases are TGTGCCACCAGGCTCGGAGGGAACACCGGGGAGCTGTTTTTT. It yields the protein CATRLGGNTGELFF.

This chain connects TRBV5-6 to TRBJ1-2; 9 bases fit TRBD1. Germline CDR1 reads SGHDT; CDR2 reads YYEEEE. This CDR3 is 14 amino acids long. V lost 0 bases and J lost 5; bases outside the gene matches: 2. CDR3 in DNA: TGTGCCAGCAGCTTGGGGGACAGGGTGTATGGCTACACCTTC. This codes for CASSLGDRVYGYTF.

The chain couples TRBV13 to TRBJ1-1, with 7 bases that match TRBD1. Germline CDR1 reads PRHDT; CDR2 reads FYEKMQ (reference sequence). Germline trimming cut 3 bases from V and 2 bases from J; bases unmatched to any gene: 9. The CDR3 length is 16 residues. Here the CDR3 reads CASSLKGARYNTEAFF. The CDR3 DNA follows: TGTGCCAGCAGCTTGAAGGGGGCGCGTTATAACACTGAAGCTTTCTTT.

This clone occurred a few times. The CDR3 DNA follows: TGTGCCAGCAGCGAACCCCCTAGCGGGAGAGAAGAGACCCAGTACTTC. Translated: CASSEPPSGREETQYF. The chain employs TRBV7-9 and TRBJ2-5; 10 nucleotides line up with TRBD2. Losses at the gene ends were 5 bases for V and 3 bases for J; bases not matched to a gene: 9. Germline V gives CDR1 SEHNR, CDR2 FQNEAQ (reference sequence). This CDR3 spans 16 amino acids.

This clone was seen more than once but under ten times. The chain has TRBV9 and TRBJ1-2; 7 nucleotides match TRBD1. Germline V gene lookup returns CDR1 SGDLS and CDR2 YYNGEE. The V and J ends lost 0 bases and 4 bases, in that order; junction bases with no gene match: 6. This CDR3 spans 15 amino acids. CDR3 coding DNA: TGTGCCAGCAGCGTAGGGGGACAGCAGATCTATGGCTACACCTTC. Amino acid sequence: CASSVGGQQIYGYTF.